One and the same sample provided the 32 T cell receptor beta chains below, sequenced in a study of blood T cell repertoires in COVID-19. Sequencing was performed with immunoSEQ multiplex PCR; in TCRdb, only in-frame clones are kept and a portion is missing. The sample contains fewer than 120,000 clones, approximately 68% of which appear only once. Sequenced input: peripheral blood. These TCRs come from a woman aged 55-75 years with acute or convalescent COVID-19.

This rearrangement joins TRBV7-2 to TRBJ1-1; D gene unclear. CDR1 is SGHTA, CDR2 FQGNSA, per germline. The CDR3 sequence is 13 residues long. The V and J ends lost 6 bases and 0 bases respectively, with 8 bases between them. The CDR3 region is CASSQQMNTEAFF. The CDR3 DNA follows: TGTGCCAGCAGTCAACAAATGAACACTGAAGCTTTCTTT.

J is TRBJ2-7 and V is TRBV9, with 7 bases aligning to TRBD2. The CDR3 is 14 residues long. In germline, CDR1 is SGDLS, CDR2 YYNGEE. The V gene end was trimmed by 0 bases and the J gene end by 5 bases; junction bases not matched to a gene: 5. Here the CDR3 reads CASSVESTSHEQYF. The CDR3 DNA follows: TGTGCCAGCAGCGTAGAGTCGACTAGCCACGAGCAGTACTTC.

This CDR3 is CASSYSRDGTFFF. DNA of the CDR3: TGTGCCAGCAGTTACTCGAGAGACGGGACTTTTTTCTTT. This rearrangement joins TRBV6-5 to TRBJ1-1, with D possibly being TRBD1 (5 bases). Trimming took 0 bases from V and 13 from J, leaving 15 bases between them. Per the germline V gene, CDR1 is MNHEY and CDR2 is SVGAGI. There are 13 residues in the CDR3.

This rearrangement joins TRBV5-1 to TRBJ2-7; weak D call: TRBD1 (5 bases). The CDR3 contains 11 residues. The V end was cut by 4 bases, the J end by 6 bases, with 8 bases between. Germline V gene sequence: CDR1 SGHRS, CDR2 YFSETQ. CDR3 coding DNA: TGCGCCAGCAGCCAGCAGGGCGAGCAGTACTTC. Amino acid sequence: CASSQQGEQYF.

The chain links TRBV6-2 or TRBV6-3 to TRBJ2-7, with D unclear. There are 15 residues in the CDR3. Germline V gives CDR1 MNHEY, CDR2 SVGEGT. Trimming shortened V by 6 bases and J by 3 bases, and 18 bases separated the two germline ends. This CDR3 is CASSPIPGRYYEQYF. The CDR3, as DNA: TGTGCCAGCAGCCCGATTCCAGGCAGGTACTACGAGCAGTACTTC.

The rearrangement uses TRBV10-2 and TRBJ2-3, with TRBD2 matching over 7 bases. The junction had 2 bases not matched to a gene; V was cut back by 6 bases and J by 2 bases. This CDR3 contains 13 residues. Looked up from germline, CDR1 is WSHSY and CDR2 is SAAADI. The CDR3 reads CASRKRDTDTQYF. The CDR3, as DNA: TGCGCCAGCAGGAAGCGGGACACAGATACGCAGTATTTT.

This clone has just a few counts. V is TRBV28 and J is TRBJ1-2; TRBD1 is a possible D gene (6 bases). Trimming removed 10 bases at V and 8 bases at J, with 32 bases between. The CDR3 has 17 residues. The germline V gene has CDR1 MDHEN and CDR2 SYDVKM. In nucleotides, the CDR3 is TGTGCCACAGCAAGCCCCCTCGGCGCGGGGGGCAAGCCGGGCTACACCTTC. This translates into CATASPLGAGGKPGYTF.

This chain uses TRBV11-2 with TRBJ2-7; D possibly corresponds to TRBD2 (6 bases). This CDR3 contains 15 residues. The V gene lost 5 bases and the J gene lost 6 bases, with 20 bases spanning the gap. The germline gives CDR1 SGHAT, CDR2 FQNNGV. CDR3 in amino acids: CASSLRSGGTPEQYF. The CDR3 nucleotides read TGTGCCAGCAGCCTACGGTCTGGTGGGACTCCCGAGCAGTACTTC.

The V gene is TRBV24-1, the J gene TRBJ2-3; D perhaps matches TRBD1 (6 bases). This CDR3 spans 15 amino acids. V lost 6 bases and J lost 2, with 14 bases in between. Germline V gene lookup returns CDR1 KGHDR and CDR2 SFDVKD. The chain's CDR3 is CATSLQGQHTDTQYF. DNA for the CDR3: TGTGCCACCAGTCTGCAGGGGCAACACACAGATACGCAGTATTTT.

This chain uses TRBV5-4 with TRBJ1-6, with D unresolved. The CDR3 runs 11 residues. Trimming pared 9 bases from V and 5 bases from J, leaving 6 bases between. Germline values: CDR1 SGHNT, CDR2 YYREEE (reference sequence). The CDR3 is CATQNNSPLHF. The CDR3 nucleotides read TGTGCCACTCAGAATAATTCACCCCTCCACTTT.

This chain connects TRBV23-1 to TRBJ1-5, with TRBD1 matching over 9 bases. TRBV23-1 is an ORF; its function is uncertain. CDR3 length: 14 amino acids. Trimming cost V 4 bases and J 5 bases; bases outside gene matches: 3. The CDR3 sequence is CASSPGTGHQPQHF. CDR3 bases: TGCGCCAGCAGTCCCGGGACAGGGCATCAGCCCCAGCATTTT.

In DNA form, the CDR3 reads TGTGCCAGCAGTGAAGCGCTAGGATATGGCTACACCTTC. This codes for CASSEALGYGYTF. The V call is TRBV2, the J call TRBJ1-2; D remains ambiguous. V was shortened by 0 bases and J by 5 bases, with 7 bases between the two germline ends. CDR1 and CDR2 from the germline V gene are SNHLY and FYNNEI. This CDR3 comprises 13 residues. Supplemented by reference TRBV2 and TRBJ1-2, the full variable domain reads EPEVTQTPSHQVTQMGQEVILRCVPISNHLYFYWYRQILGQKVEFLVSFYNNEISEKSEIFDDQFSVERPDGSNFTLKIRSTKLEDSAMYFCASSEALGYGYTFGSGTRLTVV.

The rearrangement joins TRBV20-1 to TRBJ1-1; D not certain. The CDR3 contains 10 residues. Per germline, CDR1 DFQATT and CDR2 SNEGSKA (reference sequence). The CDR3 nucleotides read TGCAGGGCCTGGAACACTGAAGCTTTCTTT. It specifies CRAWNTEAFF.

CDR3 DNA sequence: TGTGCCAGCAGTTTATTAGACAGCTCAAACAATCAGCCCCAGCATTTT. Residues: CASSLLDSSNNQPQHF. This rearrangement joins TRBV28 to TRBJ1-5; D perhaps matches TRBD1 (5 bases). Germline V lookup: CDR1 MDHEN, CDR2 SYDVKM. The CDR3 sequence is 16 residues long. The V and J ends lost 1 base and 3 bases respectively, with 13 bases between them.

The rearrangement links TRBV7-6 to TRBJ1-3; D not resolved. The germline gives CDR1 SGHVS, CDR2 FNYEAQ. The CDR3 is 16 amino acids. The ends were cut back, 3 bases at V and 0 bases at J, with 12 bases in the middle. The CDR3 sequence is CASSFFAGDSGNTIYF. DNA of the CDR3: TGTGCCAGCAGCTTCTTTGCGGGAGACTCTGGAAACACCATATATTTT. Variable domain in full (rest from reference TRBV7-6 and TRBJ1-3): GAGVSQSPRYKVTKRGQDVALRCDPISGHVSLYWYRQALGQGPEFLTYFNYEAQQDKSGLPNDRFSAERPEGSISTLTIQRTEQRDSAMYRCASSFFAGDSGNTIYFGEGSWLTVV.

Details on this clone: The germline gene is not matched at one end of the junction; a read error may be the cause. The CDR3 DNA is TGCGCAACGAGGGACAGCATTAATGAAAAACTGTTTTTT. Protein product: CATRDSINEKLFF. The chain employs TRBV3-1 (or the pseudogene TRBV3-2) and TRBJ1-4; 7 bases map to TRBD1. The germline V gene has CDR1 LGHDT and CDR2 YNNKEL (reference sequence). The CDR3 spans 13 residues.

The chain couples TRBV7-9 to TRBJ2-2; D is uncertain. The CDR3 length is 12 residues. The V gene's germline CDR1 is SEHNR and CDR2 FQNEAQ (reference sequence). V was pared by 5 bases and J by 7 bases, with 8 bases between. The CDR3 DNA reads as TGTGCCAGCAGCCCCCAGGACGGGGAGCTGTTTTTT. Amino acid sequence: CASSPQDGELFF.

This chain connects TRBV27 to TRBJ2-7; weak D call: TRBD1 (6 bases). V was shortened by 5 bases and J by 3 bases, with 14 bases between the two germline ends. CDR1 is MNHEY and CDR2 is SMNVEV in the germline V gene (reference sequence). The CDR3 length is 14 residues. CDR3 loop: CASSPWGLSYEQYF. In DNA form, the CDR3 reads TGTGCCAGCAGTCCCTGGGGGCTGAGCTACGAGCAGTACTTC.

V usage is TRBV7-9 and J usage is TRBJ2-2; TRBD2 matches 7 bases. CDR1 and CDR2 from the germline V gene are SEHNR and FQNEAQ (reference sequence). The CDR3 is 16 amino acids. V trimming: 3 bases; J trimming: 4 bases; junction bases outside the gene matches: 8. The DNA for the CDR3 is TGTGCCAGCAGCTTTCCCCCTGGGGGGGGCACCGGGGAGCTGTTTTTT. It specifies CASSFPPGGGTGELFF. The variable domain in full, completed from reference TRBV7-9 and TRBJ2-2, reads DTGVSQNPRHKITKRGQNVTFRCDPISEHNRLYWYRQTLGQGPEFLTYFQNEAQLEKSRLLSDRFSAERPKGSFSTLEIQRTEQGDSAMYLCASSFPPGGGTGELFFGEGSRLTVL.

The J gene is TRBJ1-6, the V gene TRBV18, with a tentative D call TRBD1 (6 bases). This CDR3 is built from 14 residues. The V gene's germline CDR1 is KGHSH and CDR2 LQKENI. The V end lost 6 bases, the J end lost 9 bases, and 15 bases lay between the germline ends. The CDR3: CASSQGTPPSPLHF. The CDR3 DNA follows: TGTGCCAGCTCTCAGGGGACCCCTCCTTCACCCCTCCACTTT.

This clone occurred once. This chain links TRBV10-3 with TRBJ1-2, with D possibly TRBD1 on 6 matching bases. The CDR3 length is 13 residues. CDR1 is ENHRY and CDR2 is SYGVKD in the germline V gene. V was cut by 5 bases and J by 8 bases, with 15 bases left in between. The CDR3 DNA sequence: TGTGCCATCAGTAGGGACACTCGAGGGGGCTACACCTTC. Amino acid sequence: CAISRDTRGGYTF.

This rearrangement joins TRBV2 to TRBJ1-4, with a possible D match to TRBD1 (5 bases). This CDR3 is 15 amino acids long. Germline values: CDR1 SNHLY, CDR2 FYNNEI. V shed 0 bases and J shed 11 bases, with 16 bases lying between them. As DNA, the CDR3 is TGTGCCAGCAGTGAAGCCGCCGGGCCTAAGGGGAAACTGTTTTTT. Protein: CASSEAAGPKGKLFF.

This clone was counted a few times. The rearrangement joins TRBV11-2 to TRBJ1-6; 7 nucleotides align to TRBD1. With 0 bases clipped from V and 9 bases from J, the junction kept 5 bases outside the gene matches. CDR1 and CDR2 from the germline V gene are SGHAT and FQNNGV. The length of the CDR3 is 15 residues. The CDR3 DNA reads as TGTGCCAGCAGCTTAGAAGGGGGCAGAGTTTCACCCCTCCACTTT. Protein: CASSLEGGRVSPLHF.

V and J are TRBV9 and TRBJ2-7, with D perhaps matching TRBD1 (6 bases). Trimming removed 5 bases from V and 1 base from J, with 10 bases in between. From germline, CDR1 is SGDLS and CDR2 YYNGEE. The CDR3 is 13 residues long. In nucleotides, the CDR3 is TGTGCCAGCAGTCGCGGACAGTCCTACGAGCAGTACTTC. Translating it yields CASSRGQSYEQYF.

V usage is TRBV19 and J usage is TRBJ1-1; 7 positions agree with TRBD1. The CDR3 extends over 15 amino acids. The V gene end was trimmed by 5 bases and the J gene end by 8 bases; junction bases not matched to a gene: 14. CDR1 and CDR2 from the germline V gene are LNHDA and SQIVND (reference sequence). The CDR3 reads CASSEMHGRGVEAFF. The CDR3 region has the DNA TGTGCCAGTAGTGAAATGCACGGCAGGGGGGTAGAAGCTTTCTTT.

The rearrangement links TRBV3-1 (or the pseudogene TRBV3-2) to TRBJ2-7; unclear D gene. V dropped 4 bases and J dropped 2 bases, with 6 bases sitting between them. Germline V CDR1 and CDR2: LGHDT, YNNKEL (reference sequence). The length of the CDR3 is 12 residues. CDR3: CASSRAAYEQYF. For the CDR3, the DNA is TGTGCCAGCAGCCGGGCCGCCTACGAGCAGTACTTC.

The chain employs TRBV7-9 and TRBJ1-2; 7 nucleotides line up with TRBD1. Germline-derived CDR1 and CDR2 are SEHNR and FQNEAQ (reference sequence). Trimming at V came to 5 bases and at J to 4 bases, leaving 10 bases not matched to a gene. This CDR3 contains 15 residues. The CDR3 nucleotides are TGTGCCAGCAGCCTAATAGGACAGGTTGTCTATGGCTACACCTTC. Translating it yields CASSLIGQVVYGYTF.

The chain couples TRBV19 to TRBJ1-5; possible D gene TRBD1, 5 bases. With 7 bases removed from V and 3 bases from J, the gap between germline ends came to 25 bases. Germline V lookup: CDR1 LNHDA, CDR2 SQIVND (reference sequence). The CDR3 spans 18 residues. CDR3 sequence: CASNGGTGVWGDNQPQHF. Here the CDR3 DNA reads TGTGCCAGTAACGGGGGGACTGGGGTTTGGGGTGACAATCAGCCCCAGCATTTT. Full variable domain (outside the CDR3, taken from reference TRBV19 and TRBJ1-5): DGGITQSPKYLFRKEGQNVTLSCEQNLNHDAMYWYRQDPGQGLRLIYYSQIVNDFQKGDIAEGYSVSREKKESFPLTVTSAQKNPTAFYLCASNGGTGVWGDNQPQHFGDGTRLSIL.

This chain connects TRBV2 to TRBJ1-4, with 7 bases fitting TRBD1. Germline V CDR1 and CDR2: SNHLY, FYNNEI. J gave up 0 bases and V 6 bases, and 1 base lay outside the gene matches. CDR3 size: 14 residues. This CDR3 is CASRQGATNEKLFF. The CDR3 DNA is TGTGCCAGCAGGCAGGGGGCAACTAATGAAAAACTGTTTTTT.

The chain employs TRBV30 and TRBJ1-5; possibly TRBD1 for D (6 bases). Trimming stripped 5 bases from V and 3 bases from J, with 11 bases between. Per germline, CDR1 GTSNPN and CDR2 SVGIG (reference sequence). The CDR3 length is 13 residues. The CDR3 coding sequence is TGTGCCTGGGAACAGGGTCCCAATCAGCCCCAGCATTTT. Protein: CAWEQGPNQPQHF.

Only a few counts were recorded for this clone. The genes are TRBV5-6 and TRBJ1-3, with D possibly TRBD1 on 5 matching bases. Germline V CDR1 and CDR2: SGHDT, YYEEEE. The CDR3 has 15 residues. V lost 0 bases and J 4 bases, leaving 11 bases between the germline ends. CDR3 in amino acids: CASSLVTAGGNTIYF. The CDR3, as DNA: TGTGCCAGCAGCTTGGTTACGGCAGGGGGAAACACCATATATTTT. The complete variable domain, with remaining parts taken from reference TRBV5-6 and TRBJ1-3, reads DAGVTQSPTHLIKTRGQQVTLRCSPKSGHDTVSWYQQALGQGPQFIFQYYEEEERQRGNFPDRFSGHQFPNYSSELNVNALLLGDSALYLCASSLVTAGGNTIYFGEGSWLTVV.

V usage is TRBV3-1 (or the pseudogene TRBV3-2) and J usage is TRBJ1-1; TRBD1 agrees at 7 bases. Germline V lookup: CDR1 LGHDT, CDR2 YNNKEL (reference sequence). V trimming: 3 bases; J trimming: 3 bases; junction bases outside the gene matches: 7. The CDR3 has 15 amino acids. CDR3 sequence: CASSHTTGLDTEAFF. The CDR3 DNA is TGTGCCAGCAGCCATACGACAGGGTTGGACACTGAAGCTTTCTTT.